The next 10 T cell receptor beta chains were all read from a single sample in a study of control samples from healthy donors and cancer patients. Some clones are missing from TCRdb's copy, which holds only in-frame ones; the method was immunoSEQ multiplex PCR. The data show roughly 150,000 clones, around 88% seen once. The sequenced material came from blood. All receptors come from a man aged 18 to 29 in good health.

This clone is a singleton in its sample. V and J are TRBV6-6 and TRBJ1-2, with a weak D call TRBD1 (6 bases). The V gene's germline CDR1 is MNHNY and CDR2 SVGAGI (reference sequence). V gave up 7 bases and J gave up 6 bases, with 24 bases separating them. The CDR3 is 16 residues long. The CDR3 reads CASILGENRDGDGYTF. The CDR3 DNA sequence: TGTGCCAGCATCTTAGGGGAAAACAGGGATGGCGATGGCTACACCTTC.

The chain couples TRBV7-9 to TRBJ2-2; the D gene is possibly TRBD2 (6 bases). Germline V gives CDR1 SEHNR, CDR2 FQNEAQ (reference sequence). The CDR3 totals 13 residues. V was trimmed by 5 bases and J by 5 bases, leaving 9 bases between them. Here the CDR3 reads CASSGGVTGELFF. The CDR3 nucleotides are TGTGCCAGCAGCGGAGGGGTTACCGGGGAGCTGTTTTTT.

This chain uses TRBV28 with TRBJ1-2; perhaps TRBD1 as D (5 bases). Germline V lookup: CDR1 MDHEN, CDR2 SYDVKM. V lost 4 bases and J 3 bases, leaving 12 bases between the germline ends. CDR3 length: 14 amino acids. For the CDR3, the DNA is TGTGCCAGCAGTTCACGGGGCGGGGACTATGGCTACACCTTC. Translating it yields CASSSRGGDYGYTF.

This chain joins TRBV5-6 and TRBJ1-2; D perhaps matches TRBD1 (5 bases). Germline CDR1 and CDR2: SGHDT and YYEEEE. Trimming pared 1 base from V and 2 bases from J, leaving 12 bases between. The CDR3 is 15 residues long. CDR3 sequence: CASSLFNRQNYGYTF. CDR3 in DNA: TGTGCCAGCAGCTTGTTCAACAGACAGAACTATGGCTACACCTTC.

This clone showed up just once. The gene calls are TRBV7-9 and TRBJ2-7; D gene ambiguous. Germline V gene lookup returns CDR1 SEHNR and CDR2 FQNEAQ (reference sequence). Trimming left V 5 bases short and J 0 bases short, with 5 bases between. The CDR3 spans 12 residues. CDR3 residues: CASSPSSYEQYF. The DNA for the CDR3 is TGTGCCAGCAGCCCCAGCTCCTACGAGCAGTACTTC.

V is TRBV7-9 and J is TRBJ2-7; D might be TRBD1 or TRBD2, each matching 6 bases. Germline V gene sequence: CDR1 SEHNR, CDR2 FQNEAQ (reference sequence). The V end was cut by 5 bases, the J end by 3 bases, with 20 bases between. The CDR3 runs to 16 residues. CDR3 protein: CASSPGNGGPGYEQYF. The DNA of the CDR3 is TGTGCCAGCAGCCCGGGGAATGGGGGGCCGGGCTACGAGCAGTACTTC. Looking up the rest from reference TRBV7-9 and TRBJ2-7 gives the full variable domain: DTGVSQNPRHKITKRGQNVTFRCDPISEHNRLYWYRQTLGQGPEFLTYFQNEAQLEKSRLLSDRFSAERPKGSFSTLEIQRTEQGDSAMYLCASSPGNGGPGYEQYFGPGTRLTVT.

V gene TRBV3-1 (or the pseudogene TRBV3-2) combines with J gene TRBJ1-1; D possibly corresponds to TRBD1 (5 bases). Trimming pared 8 bases from V and 6 bases from J, leaving 25 bases between. Per the germline V gene, CDR1 is LGHDT and CDR2 is YNNKEL (reference sequence). The CDR3 contains 16 residues. CDR3 amino acids: CASPQGVLRPGAEAFF. The CDR3, as DNA: TGTGCCAGCCCCCAAGGGGTACTCCGCCCCGGGGCTGAAGCTTTCTTT.

This chain links TRBV27 with TRBJ1-2; TRBD1 matches at 7 bases. Germline V gene sequence: CDR1 MNHEY, CDR2 SMNVEV (reference sequence). The CDR3 is 13 amino acids. The V and J ends lost 5 bases and 9 bases, in that order; junction bases with no gene match: 9. The CDR3, as DNA: TGTGCCAGCAGTACAGGGGTACAGGGAAGCTACACCTTC. Its translation: CASSTGVQGSYTF.

The chain combines TRBV7-8 with TRBJ2-7; possibly TRBD1 for D (7 bases). The germline V gene has CDR1 SGHVS and CDR2 FQNEAQ. V was cut by 2 bases and J by 3 bases, with 14 bases left in between. The CDR3 consists of 15 residues. The CDR3 nucleotides read TGTGCCAGCAGCTTATGGCGGGACAGAAACTACGAGCAGTACTTC. Protein sequence: CASSLWRDRNYEQYF.

The rearrangement joins TRBV5-1 to TRBJ2-2; 10 nucleotides agree with TRBD2. V shed 1 base and J 2 bases; nucleotides not matched to a gene: 8. The CDR3 totals 18 residues. CDR1 is SGHRS and CDR2 is YFSETQ in the germline V gene. The CDR3 sequence: CASSLSASGGLNTGELFF. For the CDR3, the DNA is TGCGCCAGCAGCTTGTCGGCTAGCGGGGGCCTCAACACCGGGGAGCTGTTTTTT.